The clone carrying this T cell receptor (beta chain) was seen a handful of times. This entry comes from a study of Graves' ophthalmopathy and Graves' hyperthyroidism. Scientists amplified the TCR beta CDR3 regions from RNA transcripts. First-round RT-PCR used HTBI primers; second-round multiplex PCR followed. TCRdb passed the multiplex PCR reads through MiXCR, listing each CDR3 protein once. Of roughly 610,000 distinct CDR3 sequences in the sample, 22% were seen once. Orbital computed tomography, thyroid ultrasound, TRAb, serum thyroxine and clinical symptoms formed the basis of diagnosis. V lost 2 bases to trimming and J lost 4 bases, with 14 bases between them. Germline CDR1 reads MNHNS; CDR2 reads SASEGT. This CDR3 contains 15 residues.

This TCR came from a woman younger than 35 with stable Graves' hyperthyroidism. Some clones in this sample may be carry-over from other donors' samples. V usage is TRBV6-1 and J usage is TRBJ2-5; D is possibly TRBD1 (8 bases). Sequences were obtained from peripheral blood. The DNA of the CDR3 is TGTGCCAGCAGTGAACTTACAGGGGGGGGAGAGACCCAGTACTTC. Translated, it gives CASSELTGGGETQYF.